Included here is one T cell receptor (beta chain) sequence, with context. No cognate antigen has been identified for it. It has no much larger one-base neighbor in the sample; base qualities were not kept. Per the germline V gene (reference sequence), SEHNR is the CDR1 and FQNEAQ is the CDR2. V has 5 bases trimmed and J has 2 bases trimmed; junction bases matching no gene number 5. Counted from cysteine to phenylalanine, this CDR3 has 15 amino acids. The read is trimmed to its CDR3 DNA, 45 bases read in frame from base 1. This entry belongs to a study of OX40 agonist ivuxolimab in advanced cancers. Regarding the research as a whole: Ivuxolimab was a fully human IgG2 agonistic monoclonal antibody targeting the costimulatory receptor OX40 (CD134). Intravenous ivuxolimab was administered to patients every 2 weeks at six dose levels: 0.01, 0.1, 0.3, 1.5, 3 and 10 mg/kg. Of the approximately 50 dose-escalation patients, hepatocellular carcinoma was present in roughly 19, melanoma in roughly 15, renal cell carcinoma in 9 and head and neck cancer in 9. In the dose-escalation cohort, about four fifths of patients were male, and the mean age was approximately 60 years with a range of roughly 20 to 79. Prior anti-PD-1, anti-PD-L1 or anti-CTLA-4 therapy was permitted, and checkpoint inhibitors had been received by about two fifths of dose-escalation patients. Partial responses were achieved by three dose-escalation patients, of whom one had hepatocellular carcinoma and two had cutaneous melanoma. Peripheral TCRbeta sequencing was intended to test whether TCR sequence diversity was altered and clonal T-cell expansion was caused by ivuxolimab. The paper reports the monotherapy dose-escalation portion (N of about 54 patients) of the phase I ivuxolimab trial.

For sequencing of the TCRbeta CDR3 region, genomic DNA was extracted from the sorted cells. The immunoSEQ Assay was used to sequence the TCRbeta CDR3 regions. TCRdb's version of the immuneACCESS table is confined to in-frame rearrangements and falls short of the full clone set. An unresolved V gene accounts for under half of the shortfall where checked; the remainder is of unknown origin. The table for this sample lists about 44,000 clones; around nine tenths of them were counted only once. The ten largest account for around half of the sample. Patients with autoimmune disease history or receiving systemic immunosuppression were excluded from the trial. In every dose cohort, peripheral blood was drawn for TCR sequencing at baseline, cycle 4 day 1, and cycle 7 day 1. The samples were drawn from a first-in-human, open-label, multicenter phase I dose-escalation trial of ivuxolimab. Adults with locally advanced or metastatic head and neck squamous cell, hepatocellular, melanoma or renal cell carcinoma were enrolled in the trial. CD4+ and CD8+ T cells were sorted separately from peripheral blood before TCR sequencing.

On the study overall, not on this receptor specifically: Low levels of normalized T-cell clonal expansion were also seen in some patients who did not respond. The antigen specificity of the clonally expanded peripheral T cells was not determined. At doses of 0.1 to 3.0 mg/kg, clonal expansion of both CD4+ and CD8+ T cells in blood was seen between baseline and week 6. In the 0.1-3.0 mg/kg groups, partial responders had among the lowest normalized peripheral clonal expansion, particularly in CD8+ T cells. On average, CD8+ T cells showed more expanded clones than CD4+ T cells after ivuxolimab.

The sequencing used CD4+ or CD8+ T cells sorted from blood, collected in a trial of the OX40 agonist ivuxolimab. The V and J segments used are TRBV7-9 and TRBJ1-5; 8 nucleotides in the junction match TRBD1. The TCR sequence derives from an adult with an advanced solid tumor such as melanoma, head and neck, liver or kidney cancer. The CDR3 in this case is CASSRQGAGNQPQHF. The nucleotides read TGTGCCAGCAGCCGTCAGGGGGCCGGCAATCAGCCCCAGCATTTT.